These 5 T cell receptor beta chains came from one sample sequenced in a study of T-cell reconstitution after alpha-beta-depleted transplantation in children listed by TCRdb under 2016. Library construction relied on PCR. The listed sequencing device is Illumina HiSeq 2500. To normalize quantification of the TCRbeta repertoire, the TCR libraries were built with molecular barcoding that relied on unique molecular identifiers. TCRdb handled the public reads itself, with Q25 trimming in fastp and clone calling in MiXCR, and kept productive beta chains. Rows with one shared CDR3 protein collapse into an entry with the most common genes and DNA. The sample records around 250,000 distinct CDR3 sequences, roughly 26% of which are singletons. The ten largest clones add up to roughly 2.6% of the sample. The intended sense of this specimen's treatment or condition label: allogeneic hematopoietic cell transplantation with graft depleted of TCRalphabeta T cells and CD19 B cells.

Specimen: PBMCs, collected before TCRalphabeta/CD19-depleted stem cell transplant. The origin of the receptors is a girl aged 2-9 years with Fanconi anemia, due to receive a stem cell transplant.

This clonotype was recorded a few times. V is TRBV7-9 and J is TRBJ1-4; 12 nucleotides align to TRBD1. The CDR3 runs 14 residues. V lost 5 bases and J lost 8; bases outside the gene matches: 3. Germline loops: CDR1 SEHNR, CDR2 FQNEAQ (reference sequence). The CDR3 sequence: CASSPGQGAEKLFF. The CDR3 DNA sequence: TGTGCCAGCAGCCCGGGACAGGGGGCGGAAAAACTGTTTTTT.

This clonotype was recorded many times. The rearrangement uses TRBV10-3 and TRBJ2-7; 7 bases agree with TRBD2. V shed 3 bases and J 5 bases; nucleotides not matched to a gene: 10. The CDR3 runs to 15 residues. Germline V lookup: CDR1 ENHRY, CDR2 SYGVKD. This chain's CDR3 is CAISDGTTRVDEQYF. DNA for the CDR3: TGTGCCATCAGTGATGGGACTACCCGGGTCGACGAGCAGTACTTC.

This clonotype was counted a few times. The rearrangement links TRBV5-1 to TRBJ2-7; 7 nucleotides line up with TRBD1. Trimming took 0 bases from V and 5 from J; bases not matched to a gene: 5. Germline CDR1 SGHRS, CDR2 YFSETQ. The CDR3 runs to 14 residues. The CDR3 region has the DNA TGCGCCAGCAGCTTGGGAGGGGGCAGCGACGAGCAGTACTTC. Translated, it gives CASSLGGGSDEQYF.

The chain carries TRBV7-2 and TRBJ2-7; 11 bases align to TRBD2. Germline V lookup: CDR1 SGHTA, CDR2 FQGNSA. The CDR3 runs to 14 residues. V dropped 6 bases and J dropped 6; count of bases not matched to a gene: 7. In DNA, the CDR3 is TGTGCCAGCAGACCACTAGCGGGAGTCGGCGAGCAGTACTTC. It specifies CASRPLAGVGEQYF.

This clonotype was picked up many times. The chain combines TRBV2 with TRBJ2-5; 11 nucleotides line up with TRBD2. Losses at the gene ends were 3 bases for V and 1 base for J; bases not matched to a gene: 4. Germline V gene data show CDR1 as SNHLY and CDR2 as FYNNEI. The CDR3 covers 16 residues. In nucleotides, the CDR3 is TGTGCCAGCAGTGACGTACTAGCGGGGGCCCAAGAGACCCAGTACTTC. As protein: CASSDVLAGAQETQYF.